This is a list of T cell receptor beta chains from one sample in a study of siplizumab effects on memory and regulatory T cells. Libraries were prepared by immunoSEQ multiplex PCR; TCRdb keeps only in-frame clonotypes and omits some of them. The sample holds some 100,000 clones, about nine tenths seen once. Specimen: CD4+ T cells sorted from blood. The source of these receptors is a human donor in good health. Some clones in this sample may be carry-over from other donors' samples. The CDR3 runs from the conserved cysteine through the conserved F or W. D genes are given only for firm matches. Clone size is given for some rows only: seen once, a few or many times, or a class if the clone is expanded.

clone_size: -
d_call: -
j_call: TRBJ2-3
v_call: TRBV28
cdr3_length: 17
cdr3_aa: CASSLSALLGSFDTQYF

clone_size: -
d_call: -
j_call: TRBJ2-3
v_call: TRBV7-3
cdr3_length: 13
cdr3_aa: CASSSPSTDTQYF

clone_size: -
d_call: TRBD2
j_call: TRBJ2-5
v_call: TRBV4-1
cdr3_length: 16
cdr3_aa: CASSLEDGAGDETQYF

clone_size: -
d_call: -
j_call: TRBJ2-7
v_call: TRBV11-2
cdr3_length: 18
cdr3_aa: CASSLEGWYRQVSYEQYF

clone_size: -
d_call: TRBD1
j_call: TRBJ1-1
v_call: TRBV18
cdr3_length: 15
cdr3_aa: CASSPLGQENTEAFF

clone_size: few
d_call: -
j_call: TRBJ1-1
v_call: TRBV19
cdr3_length: 13
cdr3_aa: CASIQAGNTEAFF

clone_size: -
d_call: -
j_call: TRBJ2-4
v_call: TRBV2
cdr3_length: 13
cdr3_aa: CASSNRAENIQYF

clone_size: -
d_call: -
j_call: TRBJ2-1
v_call: TRBV29-1
cdr3_length: 10
cdr3_aa: CSVEDNEQFF

clone_size: once
d_call: TRBD2
j_call: TRBJ2-1
v_call: TRBV30
cdr3_length: 15
cdr3_aa: CAWQHGTSGRNEQFF

clone_size: -
d_call: -
j_call: TRBJ2-1
v_call: TRBV30
cdr3_length: 11
cdr3_aa: CAWEPYNEQFF

clone_size: few
d_call: -
j_call: TRBJ1-2
v_call: TRBV28
cdr3_length: 12
cdr3_aa: CASSLKGYGYTF

clone_size: once
d_call: -
j_call: TRBJ2-1
v_call: TRBV7-9
cdr3_length: 11
cdr3_aa: CASSLDDEQFF

clone_size: -
d_call: TRBD2
j_call: TRBJ2-3
v_call: TRBV10-1
cdr3_length: 14
cdr3_aa: CASSDTLAGDTQYF

clone_size: -
d_call: -
j_call: TRBJ1-2
v_call: TRBV10-3
cdr3_length: 15
cdr3_aa: CAISVKKEGIDGYTF

clone_size: few
d_call: TRBD1
j_call: TRBJ1-4
v_call: TRBV4-1
cdr3_length: 15
cdr3_aa: CASSARTGGVEKLFF

clone_size: -
d_call: TRBD1
j_call: TRBJ2-1
v_call: TRBV5-4
cdr3_length: 15
cdr3_aa: CASSFRQGLYNEQFF

clone_size: -
d_call: TRBD1
j_call: TRBJ2-7
v_call: TRBV10-3
cdr3_length: 15
cdr3_aa: CAASPQGVLTNEQYF

clone_size: -
d_call: -
j_call: TRBJ1-2
v_call: TRBV7-3
cdr3_length: 13
cdr3_aa: CASGAPTDYGYTF

clone_size: -
d_call: -
j_call: TRBJ2-7
v_call: TRBV7-9
cdr3_length: 12
cdr3_aa: CAGATGTYEQYF

clone_size: -
d_call: TRBD2
j_call: TRBJ2-1
v_call: TRBV5-4
cdr3_length: 17
cdr3_aa: CASSSGLAVSSYNEQFF

clone_size: -
d_call: -
j_call: TRBJ2-2
v_call: TRBV25-1
cdr3_length: 14
cdr3_aa: CASRGTTNTGELFF

clone_size: -
d_call: -
j_call: TRBJ2-7
v_call: TRBV6-1
cdr3_length: 11
cdr3_aa: CASSEGYEQYF

clone_size: -
d_call: -
j_call: TRBJ2-3
v_call: TRBV5-1
cdr3_length: 15
cdr3_aa: CASSPLSFHTDTQYF

clone_size: -
d_call: -
j_call: TRBJ2-3
v_call: TRBV5-6
cdr3_length: 14
cdr3_aa: CASSLGHATDTQYF

clone_size: -
d_call: TRBD1
j_call: TRBJ2-2
v_call: TRBV19
cdr3_length: 14
cdr3_aa: CASTRGLLTGELFF

clone_size: -
d_call: -
j_call: TRBJ1-4
v_call: TRBV7-2
cdr3_length: 18
cdr3_aa: CASSLVSGRGRANEKLFF

clone_size: -
d_call: -
j_call: TRBJ2-1
v_call: TRBV7-3
cdr3_length: 15
cdr3_aa: CASSLKADRYNEQFF

clone_size: -
d_call: TRBD1
j_call: TRBJ2-2
v_call: TRBV29-1
cdr3_length: 16
cdr3_aa: CSVTTLTGFRTGELFF

clone_size: once
d_call: TRBD1
j_call: TRBJ1-5
v_call: TRBV27
cdr3_length: 15
cdr3_aa: CASSIRTGGNQPQHF

clone_size: -
d_call: TRBD2
j_call: TRBJ2-3
v_call: TRBV10-2
cdr3_length: 14
cdr3_aa: CASRRAGATDTQYF

clone_size: -
d_call: -
j_call: TRBJ1-1
v_call: TRBV30
cdr3_length: 14
cdr3_aa: CAWSVRDRRTEAFF

clone_size: once
d_call: -
j_call: TRBJ1-5
v_call: TRBV4-2
cdr3_length: 15
cdr3_aa: CASSPWTDSNQPQHF

clone_size: -
d_call: -
j_call: TRBJ1-1
v_call: TRBV7-6
cdr3_length: 14
cdr3_aa: CASSLARANTEAFF

clone_size: -
d_call: -
j_call: TRBJ1-2
v_call: TRBV30
cdr3_length: 15
cdr3_aa: CAWSSHRVFSYGYTF

clone_size: -
d_call: TRBD1
j_call: TRBJ2-1
v_call: TRBV5-1
cdr3_length: 14
cdr3_aa: CASSKGQGGNEQFF